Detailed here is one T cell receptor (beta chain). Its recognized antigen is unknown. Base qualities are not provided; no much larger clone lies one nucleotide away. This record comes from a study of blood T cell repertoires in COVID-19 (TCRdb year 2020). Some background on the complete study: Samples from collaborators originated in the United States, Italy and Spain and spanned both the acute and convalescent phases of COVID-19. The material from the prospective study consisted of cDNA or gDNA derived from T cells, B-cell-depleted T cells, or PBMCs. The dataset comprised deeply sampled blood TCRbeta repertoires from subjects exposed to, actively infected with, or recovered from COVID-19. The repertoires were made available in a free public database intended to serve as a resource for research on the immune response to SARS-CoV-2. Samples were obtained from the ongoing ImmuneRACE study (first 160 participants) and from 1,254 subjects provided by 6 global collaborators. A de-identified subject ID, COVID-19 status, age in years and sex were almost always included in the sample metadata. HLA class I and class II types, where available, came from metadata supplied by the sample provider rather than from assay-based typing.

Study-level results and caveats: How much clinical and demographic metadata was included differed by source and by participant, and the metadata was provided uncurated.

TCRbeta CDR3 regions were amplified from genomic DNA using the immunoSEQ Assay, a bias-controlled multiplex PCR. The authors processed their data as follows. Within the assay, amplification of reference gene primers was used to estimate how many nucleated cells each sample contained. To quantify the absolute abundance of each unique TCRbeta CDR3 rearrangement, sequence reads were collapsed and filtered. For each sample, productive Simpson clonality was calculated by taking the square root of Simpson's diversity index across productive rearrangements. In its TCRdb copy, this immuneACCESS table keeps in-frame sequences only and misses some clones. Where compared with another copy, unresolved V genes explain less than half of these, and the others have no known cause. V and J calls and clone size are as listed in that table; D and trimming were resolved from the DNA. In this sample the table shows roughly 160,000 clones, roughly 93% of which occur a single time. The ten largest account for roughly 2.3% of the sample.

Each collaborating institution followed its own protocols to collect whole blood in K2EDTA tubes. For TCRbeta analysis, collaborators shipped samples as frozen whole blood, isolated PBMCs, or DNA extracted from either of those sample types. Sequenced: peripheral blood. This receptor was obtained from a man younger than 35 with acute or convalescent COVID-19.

The DNA sequence is given as TGTGCCAGTACCCACGCTACAGGTAACTATAATTCACCCCTCCACTTT. It codes for CASTHATGNYNSPLHF. Recombination connected TRBV19 to TRBJ1-6; TRBD1 could be the D gene, as 5 bases match. At the junction V is shortened by 7 bases and J by 3 bases, with 16 bases in between. The CDR3 measures 16 amino acids from cysteine to phenylalanine. The CDR3 DNA has 48 bases and is translated from base 1. The germline V gene encodes CDR1 LNHDA and CDR2 SQIVND (reference sequence).